This T cell receptor (beta chain) came from a study of T cells expressing NK-cell markers. TCRdb reworked the 5' RACE reads into one entry per CDR3 protein, no DNA. This sample's clone table lists roughly 420,000 distinct CDR3 sequences. The CDR3 is 14 amino acids. Germline V gene sequence: CDR1 SQVTM, CDR2 ANQGSEA. The sample consisted of blood T cells: a sorted CD56 or NKG2C T cell subset, CD4+ or CD8+ T cells, or bulk PBMC T cells (not recorded which). J is TRBJ2-4 and V is TRBV29-1. The receptor comes from a woman aged 18 to 69 in good health. Here the CDR3 reads CSVRKAAAKNIQYF. The full variable domain, in which reference TRBV29-1 and TRBJ2-4 provide the parts outside the CDR3, is SAVISQKPSRDICQRGTSLTIQCQVDSQVTMMFWYRQQPGQSLTLIATANQGSEATYESGFVIDKFPISRPNLTFSTLTVSNMSPEDSSIYLCSVRKAAAKNIQYFGAGTRLSVL.